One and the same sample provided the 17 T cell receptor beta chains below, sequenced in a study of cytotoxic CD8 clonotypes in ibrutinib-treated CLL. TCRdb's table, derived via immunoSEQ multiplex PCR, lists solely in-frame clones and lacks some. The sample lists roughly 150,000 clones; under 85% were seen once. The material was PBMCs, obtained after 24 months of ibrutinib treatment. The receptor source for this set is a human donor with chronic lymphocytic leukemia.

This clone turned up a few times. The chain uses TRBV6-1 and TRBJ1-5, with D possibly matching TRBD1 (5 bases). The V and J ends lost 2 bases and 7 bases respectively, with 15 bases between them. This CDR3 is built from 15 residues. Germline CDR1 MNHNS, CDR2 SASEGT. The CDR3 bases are TGTGCCAGCAGTGAAAGTGGGGGTTTCACGCAGCCCCAGCATTTT. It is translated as CASSESGGFTQPQHF.

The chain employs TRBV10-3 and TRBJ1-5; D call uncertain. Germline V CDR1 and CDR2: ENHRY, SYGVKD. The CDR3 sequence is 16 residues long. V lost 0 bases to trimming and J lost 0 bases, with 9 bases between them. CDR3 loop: CAISESGGYSNQPQHF. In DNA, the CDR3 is TGTGCCATCAGTGAGTCAGGAGGGTATAGCAATCAGCCCCAGCATTTT.

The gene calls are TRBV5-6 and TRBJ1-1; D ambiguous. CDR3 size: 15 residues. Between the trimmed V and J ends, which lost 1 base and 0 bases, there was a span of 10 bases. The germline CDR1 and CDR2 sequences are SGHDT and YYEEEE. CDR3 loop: CASSLIGAVNTEAFF. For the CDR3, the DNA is TGTGCCAGCAGCTTGATCGGCGCGGTGAACACTGAAGCTTTCTTT.

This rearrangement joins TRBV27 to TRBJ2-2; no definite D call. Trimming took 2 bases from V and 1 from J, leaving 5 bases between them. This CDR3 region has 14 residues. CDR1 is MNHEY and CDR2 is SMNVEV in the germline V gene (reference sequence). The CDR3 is CASSLLRNTGELFF. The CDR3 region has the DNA TGTGCCAGCAGTTTACTGCGGAACACCGGGGAGCTGTTTTTT.

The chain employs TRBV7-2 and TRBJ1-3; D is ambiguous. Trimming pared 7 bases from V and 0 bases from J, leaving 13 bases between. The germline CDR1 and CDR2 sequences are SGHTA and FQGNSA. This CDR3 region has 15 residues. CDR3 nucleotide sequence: TGTGCCAGCAAGCTCGACGGCCGCTCTGGAAACACCATATATTTT. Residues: CASKLDGRSGNTIYF.

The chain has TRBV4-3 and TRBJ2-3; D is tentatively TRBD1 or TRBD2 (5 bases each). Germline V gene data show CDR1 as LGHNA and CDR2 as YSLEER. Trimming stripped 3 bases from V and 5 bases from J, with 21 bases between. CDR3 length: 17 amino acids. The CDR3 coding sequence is TGCGCCAGCAGCCAGGAGGCCCTTCCGGGGCCGAGAGATACGCAGTATTTT. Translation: CASSQEALPGPRDTQYF.

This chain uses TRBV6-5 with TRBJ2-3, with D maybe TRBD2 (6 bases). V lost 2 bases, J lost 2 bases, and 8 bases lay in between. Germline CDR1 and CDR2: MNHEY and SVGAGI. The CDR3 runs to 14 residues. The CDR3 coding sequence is TGTGCCAGCAGTTACAAGCGGGCCACAGATACGCAGTATTTT. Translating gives CASSYKRATDTQYF.

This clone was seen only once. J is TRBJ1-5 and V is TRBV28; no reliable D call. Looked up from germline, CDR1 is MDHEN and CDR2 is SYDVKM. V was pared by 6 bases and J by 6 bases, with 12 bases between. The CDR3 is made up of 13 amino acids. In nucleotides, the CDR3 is TGTGCCAGCAGCCTGAAGGTGGGTCAGCCCCAGCATTTT. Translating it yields CASSLKVGQPQHF.

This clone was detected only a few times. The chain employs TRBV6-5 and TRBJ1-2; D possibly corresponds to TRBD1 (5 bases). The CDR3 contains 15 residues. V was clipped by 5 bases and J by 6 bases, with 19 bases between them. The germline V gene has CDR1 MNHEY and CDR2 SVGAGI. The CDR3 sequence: CASSPAGFDRDGYTF. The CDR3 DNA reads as TGTGCCAGCAGTCCCGCAGGGTTCGATCGAGATGGCTACACCTTC.

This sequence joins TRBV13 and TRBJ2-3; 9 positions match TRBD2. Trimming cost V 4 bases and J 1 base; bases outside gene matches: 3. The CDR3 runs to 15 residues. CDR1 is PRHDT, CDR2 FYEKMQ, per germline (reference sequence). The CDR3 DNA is TGTGCCAGCAGCTCCCGGACTAGCGGCACAGATACGCAGTATTTT. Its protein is CASSSRTSGTDTQYF.

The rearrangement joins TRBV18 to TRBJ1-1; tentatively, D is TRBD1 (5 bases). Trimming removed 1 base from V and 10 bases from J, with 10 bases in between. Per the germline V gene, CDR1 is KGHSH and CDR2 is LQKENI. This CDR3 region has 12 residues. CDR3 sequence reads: CASSPRGIAAFF. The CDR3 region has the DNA TGTGCCAGCTCACCACGGGGGATAGCAGCTTTCTTT.

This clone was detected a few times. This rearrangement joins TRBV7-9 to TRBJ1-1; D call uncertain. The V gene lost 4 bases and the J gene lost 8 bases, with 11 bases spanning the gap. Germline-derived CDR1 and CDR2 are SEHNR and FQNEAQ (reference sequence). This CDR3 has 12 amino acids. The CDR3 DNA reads TGTGCCAGCAGCTCGGCACGGTCAGAAGCTTTCTTT. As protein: CASSSARSEAFF.

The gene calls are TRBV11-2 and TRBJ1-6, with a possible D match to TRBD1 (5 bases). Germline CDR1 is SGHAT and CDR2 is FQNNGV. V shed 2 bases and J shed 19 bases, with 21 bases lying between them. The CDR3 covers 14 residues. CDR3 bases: TGTGCCAGCAGCTTATTTAAACTCGGAGGGGAATCTCACTTT. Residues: CASSLFKLGGESHF. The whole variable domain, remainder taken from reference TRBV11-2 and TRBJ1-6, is EAGVAQSPRYKIIEKRQSVAFWCNPISGHATLYWYQQILGQGPKLLIQFQNNGVVDDSQLPKDRFSAERLKGVDSTLKIQPAKLEDSAVYLCASSLFKLGGESHFGNGTRLTVT.

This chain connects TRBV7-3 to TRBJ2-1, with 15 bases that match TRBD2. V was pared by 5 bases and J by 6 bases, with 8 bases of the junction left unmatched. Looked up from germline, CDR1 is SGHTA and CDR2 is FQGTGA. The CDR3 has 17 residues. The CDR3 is CASSPRTSGRASNEQFF. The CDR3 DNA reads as TGTGCCAGCAGCCCGCGGACTAGCGGGAGGGCTTCCAATGAGCAGTTCTTC.

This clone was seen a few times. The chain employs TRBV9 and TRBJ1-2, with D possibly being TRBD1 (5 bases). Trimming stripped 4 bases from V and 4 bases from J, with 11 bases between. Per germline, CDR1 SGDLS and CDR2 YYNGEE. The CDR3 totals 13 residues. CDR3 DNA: TGTGCCAGCAGCATCACAGGCAGCTATGGCTACACCTTC. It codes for CASSITGSYGYTF.

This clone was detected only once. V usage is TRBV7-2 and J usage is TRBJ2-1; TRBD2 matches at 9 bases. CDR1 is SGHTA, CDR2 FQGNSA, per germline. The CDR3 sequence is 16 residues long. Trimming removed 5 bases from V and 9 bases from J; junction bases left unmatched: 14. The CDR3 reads CASSASVGGRVGEQFF. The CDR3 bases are TGTGCCAGCAGCGCCTCTGTTGGCGGGAGGGTCGGTGAGCAGTTCTTC. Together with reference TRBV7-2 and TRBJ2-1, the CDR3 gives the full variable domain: GAGVSQSPSNKVTEKGKDVELRCDPISGHTALYWYRQSLGQGLEFLIYFQGNSAPDKSGLPSDRFSAERTGGSVSTLTIQRTQQEDSAVYLCASSASVGGRVGEQFFGPGTRLTVL.

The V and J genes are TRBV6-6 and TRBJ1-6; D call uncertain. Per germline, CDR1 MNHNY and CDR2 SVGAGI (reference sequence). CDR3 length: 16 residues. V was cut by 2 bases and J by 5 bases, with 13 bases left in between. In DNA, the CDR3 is TGTGCCAGCAGTTACAAGAGGTCGGAAAATAATTCACCCCTCCACTTT. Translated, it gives CASSYKRSENNSPLHF.